This entry lists 32 T cell receptor beta chains sequenced from one sample in a study of OX40 agonist ivuxolimab in advanced cancers. TCRdb's table, derived via immunoSEQ multiplex PCR, lists solely in-frame clones and lacks some. The sample contains 45,000 to 55,000 clones, 70% to 90% of which appear only once. The source was CD4+ or CD8+ T cells sorted from blood, collected in a trial of the OX40 agonist ivuxolimab. These TCRs come from an adult with an advanced solid tumor such as melanoma, head and neck, liver or kidney cancer.

The V call is TRBV15, the J call TRBJ1-1; TRBD1 aligns across 7 bases. There are 12 residues in the CDR3. Trimming at V came to 4 bases and at J to 11 bases, leaving 7 bases not matched to a gene. Germline CDR1 LNHNV, CDR2 YYDKDF (reference sequence). CDR3 residues: CATSTDRAGAFF. As DNA, the CDR3 is TGTGCCACCAGCACTGACAGGGCAGGGGCTTTCTTT.

This chain links TRBV6-6 with TRBJ1-1; D is possibly TRBD1 (5 bases). The V gene's germline CDR1 is MNHNY and CDR2 SVGAGI (reference sequence). This CDR3 spans 13 amino acids. Trimming took off 7 bases at V and 0 bases at J, with 9 bases between the two ends. The CDR3 sequence is CASMWGMNTEAFF. The CDR3 bases are TGTGCCAGCATGTGGGGGATGAACACTGAAGCTTTCTTT.

The genes are TRBV28 and TRBJ2-5, with D hard to call. The DNA end is a closer match to TRBJ2-7, so the J assignment may be wrong. The CDR3 is 13 residues long. The germline V gene encodes CDR1 MDHEN and CDR2 SYDVKM. CDR3 amino acids: CASSKDVSYEQYF. The CDR3 DNA follows: TGTGCCAGCAGCAAGGACGTCTCCTACGAGCAGTACTTC.

The rearrangement uses TRBV28 and TRBJ1-6; D uncertain. Looked up from germline, CDR1 is MDHEN and CDR2 is SYDVKM. The CDR3 covers 12 residues. V gave up 7 bases and J gave up 8 bases, with 9 bases separating them. In DNA form, the CDR3 reads TGTGCCAGCACCAGAACCCATTCACCCCTCCACTTT. Amino acid sequence: CASTRTHSPLHF.

The chain recombines TRBV7-2 with TRBJ2-7; D gene unclear. The CDR3 has 11 amino acids. Germline CDR1 reads SGHTA; CDR2 reads FQGNSA. Trimming stripped 3 bases from V and 6 bases from J, with 6 bases between. In DNA form, the CDR3 reads TGTGCCAGCAGCTTTATCGGCGAGCAGTACTTC. The encoded protein is CASSFIGEQYF.

CDR3 DNA sequence: TGTGCCAGCAGCTTCGGGACAGGACCCTTTTTTTCTGGGGCCAACGTCCTGACTTTC. This translates into CASSFGTGPFFSGANVLTF. The V gene is TRBV11-1, the J gene TRBJ2-6; TRBD1 agrees at 8 bases. The junction had 11 bases not matched to a gene; V was cut back by 3 bases and J by 1 base. Germline CDR1 SGHAT, CDR2 FQDESV (reference sequence). This CDR3 contains 19 residues.

The chain recombines TRBV2 with TRBJ2-1, with TRBD2 as a possible D gene (6 bases). V lost 4 bases and J 3 bases, leaving 16 bases between the germline ends. The CDR3 runs 16 residues. Germline V gives CDR1 SNHLY, CDR2 FYNNEI. The DNA of the CDR3 is TGTGCCAGCAGTGTGGATAGGCCTAGCGACTACAATGAGCAGTTCTTC. Its translation: CASSVDRPSDYNEQFF.

The chain links TRBV5-6 to TRBJ2-5; D is possibly TRBD1 (5 bases). Judging by the DNA end, TRBJ2-7 fits better; the J call may be wrong. CDR3 length: 15 amino acids. Germline CDR1 reads SGHDT; CDR2 reads YYEEEE. The CDR3 spells CASSLGGKGSNEQYF. CDR3 DNA: TGTGCCAGCAGCTTGGGGGGAAAGGGGTCCAACGAGCAGTACTTC.

The V and J genes are TRBV5-4 and TRBJ2-1; D may be TRBD1 (5 bases). V lost 7 bases, J lost 8 bases, and 10 bases lay in between. The CDR3 is 11 residues long. Looked up from germline, CDR1 is SGHNT and CDR2 is YYREEE (reference sequence). In DNA, the CDR3 is TGTGCCAGCGATGGGGCTGATGAGCAGTTCTTC. Translating it yields CASDGADEQFF.

The chain employs TRBV5-6 and TRBJ1-1, with 11 bases that match TRBD1. CDR3 length: 17 amino acids. CDR1 is SGHDT and CDR2 is YYEEEE in the germline V gene. The ends lost 4 bases at V and 0 bases at J; junction bases unmatched: 8. CDR3 coding DNA: TGTGCCAGCAGCCGTCGATGGGACAGGGGGATGAACACTGAAGCTTTCTTT. Its translation is CASSRRWDRGMNTEAFF. Full variable domain (missing parts from reference TRBV5-6 and TRBJ1-1): DAGVTQSPTHLIKTRGQQVTLRCSPKSGHDTVSWYQQALGQGPQFIFQYYEEEERQRGNFPDRFSGHQFPNYSSELNVNALLLGDSALYLCASSRRWDRGMNTEAFFGQGTRLTVV.

This clone turned up a few times. The chain is built from TRBV29-1 and TRBJ2-3, with D uncertain. The V and J ends lost 5 bases and 8 bases respectively, with 8 bases between them. The germline V gene encodes CDR1 SQVTM and CDR2 ANQGSEA. The CDR3 totals 10 residues. This CDR3 reads CSVSTGTQYF. The CDR3 nucleotides read TGCAGCGTTTCGACGGGTACGCAGTATTTT.

This clone was seen only once. The chain joins TRBV9 to TRBJ2-4, with 7 bases matching TRBD1. The length of the CDR3 is 13 residues. Germline-derived CDR1 and CDR2 are SGDLS and YYNGEE. V was clipped by 5 bases and J by 7 bases; unmatched bases: 6. CDR3 DNA sequence: TGTGCCAGCAGTTCCGACAGGGCTAACATTCAGTACTTC. Protein sequence: CASSSDRANIQYF.

V usage is TRBV7-2 and J usage is TRBJ2-6; TRBD1 agrees at 8 bases. Germline CDR1 reads SGHTA; CDR2 reads FQGNSA. V shed 7 bases, J shed 4 bases, and the junction held 12 bases outside the gene matches. This CDR3 spans 17 amino acids. CDR3 loop: CASIMRQGAAGANVLTF. The CDR3 nucleotides read TGTGCCAGCATCATGAGGCAGGGGGCGGCGGGGGCCAACGTCCTGACTTTC.

V gene TRBV14 combines with J gene TRBJ2-3; D unresolved. The CDR3 runs 15 residues. Germline loops: CDR1 SGHDN, CDR2 FVKESK. V was pared by 0 bases and J by 0 bases, with 7 bases between. The CDR3 region has the DNA TGTGCCAGCAGCCAAGACTTGGGGAGCACAGATACGCAGTATTTT. Protein sequence: CASSQDLGSTDTQYF. The full variable domain, completed using reference TRBV14 and TRBJ2-3, is EAGVTQFPSHSVIEKGQTVTLRCDPISGHDNLYWYRRVMGKEIKFLLHFVKESKQDESGMPNNRFLAERTGGTYSTLKVQPAELEDSGVYFCASSQDLGSTDTQYFGPGTRLTVL.

The chain employs TRBV6-1 and TRBJ2-3; 10 positions match TRBD1. Per germline, CDR1 MNHNS and CDR2 SASEGT. The CDR3 extends over 17 amino acids. The junction had 10 bases not matched to a gene; V was cut back by 4 bases and J by 3 bases. The CDR3 nucleotides read TGTGCCAGCAGTGTCGCAGTGGGACAGGGGAGGACAGATACGCAGTATTTT. Amino acids: CASSVAVGQGRTDTQYF.

This clone has a single count. The chain recombines TRBV7-2 with TRBJ2-7, with a weak D call TRBD1 (5 bases). V shed 1 base and J shed 6 bases, with 7 bases lying between them. This CDR3 region has 12 residues. Germline V gene data show CDR1 as SGHTA and CDR2 as FQGNSA. This CDR3 reads CASSLVRGEQYF. The CDR3 nucleotides are TGTGCCAGCAGCTTAGTTAGGGGCGAGCAGTACTTC.

V is TRBV6-6 and J is TRBJ2-3; D gene uncertain. Trimming cost V 3 bases and J 0 bases, with 7 bases left between them. The CDR3 length is 14 residues. Per germline, CDR1 MNHNY and CDR2 SVGAGI (reference sequence). CDR3 protein: CASSYSASTDTQYF. CDR3 in DNA: TGTGCCAGCAGTTATTCAGCTAGCACAGATACGCAGTATTTT.

The chain links TRBV2 to TRBJ2-1; D remains unclear. CDR3 size: 15 residues. V shed 6 bases and J shed 0 bases, with 12 bases lying between them. Germline V gene data show CDR1 as SNHLY and CDR2 as FYNNEI. CDR3 sequence (DNA): TGTGCCAGCAGCCCCCAGGTCGGCTCCTACAATGAGCAGTTCTTC. Translated: CASSPQVGSYNEQFF.

This clone is a singleton in its sample. This chain joins TRBV19 and TRBJ1-4; D gene unclear. V lost 5 bases and J 4 bases, leaving 11 bases between the germline ends. Germline V gene sequence: CDR1 LNHDA, CDR2 SQIVND (reference sequence). The CDR3 loop spans 14 amino acids. CDR3 coding DNA: TGTGCCAGTAGTCAACGGGCAAATAATGAAAAACTGTTTTTT. It specifies CASSQRANNEKLFF.

The rearrangement joins TRBV19 to TRBJ2-1; D unclear. The CDR3 length is 13 residues. Trimming took 3 bases from V and 7 from J, leaving 10 bases between them. The germline CDR1 and CDR2 sequences are LNHDA and SQIVND (reference sequence). Here the CDR3 DNA reads TGTGCCAGTAGTATTGGGCCCCAGAATGAGCAGTTCTTC. Protein: CASSIGPQNEQFF.

Only one count was recorded for this clone. The rearrangement joins TRBV4-2 to TRBJ2-7; TRBD2 matches 9 bases. In germline, CDR1 is LGHNA, CDR2 YNFKEQ. With V trimmed by 5 bases and J by 5 bases, 10 bases remained unmatched. This CDR3 has 15 residues. The CDR3 reads CASSTGSGRGDEQYF. CDR3 nucleotide sequence: TGTGCCAGCAGCACGGGTAGCGGGAGAGGTGACGAGCAGTACTTC.

The chain recombines TRBV28 with TRBJ2-2; 12 bases line up with TRBD2. Looked up from germline, CDR1 is MDHEN and CDR2 is SYDVKM. CDR3 size: 16 residues. Trimming removed 3 bases from V and 8 bases from J; junction bases left unmatched: 7. CDR3 amino acids: CASSLTWTSGTGELFF. The CDR3 DNA sequence: TGTGCCAGCAGTTTGACCTGGACTAGCGGGACGGGGGAGCTGTTTTTT.

This clone was observed a few times. J is TRBJ2-7 and V is TRBV7-9; no clear D gene. Germline assignment: CDR1 SEHNR and CDR2 FQNEAQ (reference sequence). This CDR3 spans 11 amino acids. V was trimmed by 3 bases and J by 6 bases, leaving 6 bases between them. In nucleotides, the CDR3 is TGTGCCAGCAGCTTCTGGGGCGAGCAGTACTTC. Encoded protein: CASSFWGEQYF.

V and J are TRBV6-5 and TRBJ2-7; 11 bases agree with TRBD2. CDR1 and CDR2 (germline): MNHEY, SVGAGI. CDR3 length: 15 residues. Trimming at V came to 6 bases and at J to 3 bases, leaving 7 bases not matched to a gene. The CDR3 nucleotides are TGTGCCAGCAGCGAGCCGGGACTAGCGGACTACGAGCAGTACTTC. Protein product: CASSEPGLADYEQYF.

J is TRBJ2-1 and V is TRBV10-2, with D hard to call. Trimming took off 4 bases at V and 2 bases at J, with 3 bases between the two ends. The CDR3 has 12 amino acids. Germline CDR1 and CDR2: WSHSY and SAAADI. CDR3 in amino acids: CASSGPYNEQFF. The CDR3 DNA is TGCGCCAGCAGTGGGCCCTACAATGAGCAGTTCTTC.

The V gene is TRBV15, the J gene TRBJ1-6; D not resolved. Per the germline V gene, CDR1 is LNHNV and CDR2 is YYDKDF (reference sequence). This CDR3 is built from 14 residues. Trimming removed 0 bases at V and 5 bases at J, with 5 bases between. As DNA, the CDR3 is TGTGCCACCAGCAGAGACGTGGATAATTCACCCCTCCACTTT. Translating it yields CATSRDVDNSPLHF.

DNA for the CDR3: TGTGCCAGCAGCTTAGTAGAAGGGGGCGGGGAGACCCAGTACTTC. Amino acids: CASSLVEGGGETQYF. The genes are TRBV7-9 and TRBJ2-5, with 7 bases that match TRBD1. V lost 1 base and J lost 5; bases outside the gene matches: 7. CDR1 and CDR2 (germline): SEHNR, FQNEAQ (reference sequence). The CDR3 totals 15 residues.

The chain uses TRBV10-2 and TRBJ2-7; TRBD2 aligns across 12 bases. The V gene's germline CDR1 is WSHSY and CDR2 SAAADI. After removal of 7 bases from V and 2 bases from J, the junction contained 6 bases not matched to a gene. The CDR3 runs 15 residues. CDR3 DNA: TGCGCCAGCACCGAAAGGACTAGCGGGACCTACGAGCAGTACTTC. It is translated as CASTERTSGTYEQYF.

The chain employs TRBV5-1 and TRBJ1-6; D is unresolved. Trimming removed 0 bases from V and 8 bases from J, with 12 bases in between. The CDR3 is 15 amino acids. The germline CDR1 and CDR2 sequences are SGHRS and YFSETQ. The CDR3 reads CASSLDGDGHSPLHF. CDR3 in DNA: TGCGCCAGCAGCTTGGACGGTGACGGGCATTCACCCCTCCACTTT. The complete variable domain, with remaining parts taken from reference TRBV5-1 and TRBJ1-6, reads KAGVTQTPRYLIKTRGQQVTLSCSPISGHRSVSWYQQTPGQGLQFLFEYFSETQRNKGNFPGRFSGRQFSNSRSEMNVSTLELGDSALYLCASSLDGDGHSPLHFGNGTRLTVT.

The rearrangement uses TRBV28 and TRBJ1-3; maybe TRBD1 (6 bases). The ends were cut back, 6 bases at V and 4 bases at J, with 13 bases in the middle. Germline CDR1 and CDR2: MDHEN and SYDVKM. The CDR3 totals 14 residues. As DNA, the CDR3 is TGTGCCAGCAGCAAACAGGGAAAGGGAAACACCATATATTTT. This gives the protein CASSKQGKGNTIYF.

A remark on this clone: The junction departs from germline at one end; a sequencing error may be responsible. The chain has TRBV29-1 and TRBJ2-7; TRBD2 might be the D (5 bases). CDR1 is SQVTM and CDR2 is ANQGSEA in the germline V gene. The CDR3 contains 12 residues. The CDR3 DNA follows: TGCAGCGTCGAAGCGGACTCCTACGAGCAGTACTTC. Its translation: CSVEADSYEQYF.

The V and J genes are TRBV6-6 and TRBJ1-2; TRBD1 agrees at 10 bases. V gave up 6 bases and J gave up 5 bases; unmatched junction bases: 6. This CDR3 has 14 residues. The V gene's germline CDR1 is MNHNY and CDR2 SVGAGI (reference sequence). CDR3: CASRGDRGRYGYTF. The CDR3 DNA reads as TGTGCCAGCAGGGGGGACAGGGGAAGATATGGCTACACCTTC.